This is a list of T cell receptor beta chains from one sample in a study of identical twins. Each CDR3 protein is one row after TCRdb ran MiXCR on the 5' RACE reads. The repertoire holds more than 250,000 distinct CDR3 sequences, with less than 9% as singletons. These sequences were also reported in another study, on yellow fever vaccine responses in identical twins.

The sample comprised memory (CD45RO+) T cells sorted from blood. The receptors come from a woman younger than 35 in good health. Both conserved end residues are part of each CDR3. Each record gives: CDR3 DNA, CDR3 protein, D gene, clone size, J gene, V gene. D genes are given only for firm matches. Size is stated for part of the rows, as once, few or many counts, or as a class when the clone is expanded.

CDR3 DNA: TGTGCCAGCAGGAGGGCAGGACAGGGCTATGGCTACACCTTC
CDR3 protein: CASRRAGQGYGYTF
D gene: TRBD1
clone size: few
J gene: TRBJ1-2
V gene: TRBV25-1

CDR3 DNA: TGTGCCAGCAGTTACGGGCTAGCGGGAGGGCCAGATACGCAGTATTTT
CDR3 protein: CASSYGLAGGPDTQYF
D gene: TRBD2
clone size: many
J gene: TRBJ2-3
V gene: TRBV6-5

CDR3 DNA: TGTGCCAGCAGCGTTTCCCCCCGTTTCACAGATACGCAGTATTTT
CDR3 protein: CASSVSPRFTDTQYF
D gene: NA
clone size: few
J gene: TRBJ2-3
V gene: TRBV5-6

CDR3 DNA: TGCAGTGCTAGGGTGACAGGGCTGGACATTCAGTACTTC
CDR3 protein: CSARVTGLDIQYF
D gene: TRBD1
clone size: many
J gene: TRBJ2-4
V gene: TRBV20-1

CDR3 DNA: TGCAGTGCCCTCGGGACAGGGTCTTTACATGAGCAGTTCTTC
CDR3 protein: CSALGTGSLHEQFF
D gene: TRBD1
clone size: NA
J gene: TRBJ2-1
V gene: TRBV20-1

CDR3 DNA: TGTGCCAGCAGCTTAGTATCTGTGTTAAGTGGCACCGGGGAGCTGTTTTTT
CDR3 protein: CASSLVSVLSGTGELFF
D gene: NA
clone size: NA
J gene: TRBJ2-2
V gene: TRBV7-6

CDR3 DNA: TGCAGTGCTAGGACGTCCGGGTTGGAGGGGTCACCCCTCCACTTT
CDR3 protein: CSARTSGLEGSPLHF
D gene: NA
clone size: many
J gene: TRBJ1-6
V gene: TRBV20-1

CDR3 DNA: TGTGCCAGCTCACTACACAAAACCGGGGAGCTGTTTTTT
CDR3 protein: CASSLHKTGELFF
D gene: NA
clone size: few
J gene: TRBJ2-2
V gene: TRBV18

CDR3 DNA: TGTGCCAGCAGCTTGAGTGCCCACTCTGGAAACACCATATATTTT
CDR3 protein: CASSLSAHSGNTIYF
D gene: NA
clone size: few
J gene: TRBJ1-3
V gene: TRBV7-6

CDR3 DNA: TGCGCCAGCAGCTTGGAGACCTCTGGAAACACCATATATTTT
CDR3 protein: CASSLETSGNTIYF
D gene: NA
clone size: NA
J gene: TRBJ1-3
V gene: TRBV5-1

CDR3 DNA: TGTGCCAGCTCACCCGGGACACAATACACCGGGGAGCTGTTTTTT
CDR3 protein: CASSPGTQYTGELFF
D gene: NA
clone size: NA
J gene: TRBJ2-2
V gene: TRBV18

CDR3 DNA: TGTGCCAGCAGCGTAAGCTCCTACGAGCAGTACTTC
CDR3 protein: CASSVSSYEQYF
D gene: NA
clone size: many
J gene: TRBJ2-7
V gene: TRBV2

CDR3 DNA: TGTGCCAGCAGCCAAGTGTATGAAGCTTCCGAAGCTTTCTTT
CDR3 protein: CASSQVYEASEAFF
D gene: NA
clone size: many
J gene: TRBJ1-1
V gene: TRBV4-2

CDR3 DNA: TGCAGTGGCTCACCGGGGCCCTCCTACGAGCAGTACTTC
CDR3 protein: CSGSPGPSYEQYF
D gene: NA
clone size: many
J gene: TRBJ2-7
V gene: TRBV20-1

CDR3 DNA: TGTGCCGGCCCCAAAGATCCGGGCACAGATACGCAGTATTTT
CDR3 protein: CAGPKDPGTDTQYF
D gene: NA
clone size: many
J gene: TRBJ2-3
V gene: TRBV6-1

CDR3 DNA: TGCAGTGCTAGGCGGGGACTAGCTCAGGAGCAGTTCTTC
CDR3 protein: CSARRGLAQEQFF
D gene: TRBD2
clone size: many
J gene: TRBJ2-1
V gene: TRBV20-1

CDR3 DNA: TGTGCCAGCAGCGGGGACAGGATAATCACAGATACGCAGTATTTT
CDR3 protein: CASSGDRIITDTQYF
D gene: TRBD1
clone size: many
J gene: TRBJ2-3
V gene: TRBV7-9

CDR3 DNA: TGTGCCATCAGTTTTGACGGGAAGGGGACTAATGGCTACACCTTC
CDR3 protein: CAISFDGKGTNGYTF
D gene: NA
clone size: few
J gene: TRBJ1-2
V gene: TRBV10-3

CDR3 DNA: TGTGCCAGCAAGGGGGGATTAGCGGTCAACTACGAGCAGTACTTC
CDR3 protein: CASKGGLAVNYEQYF
D gene: NA
clone size: many
J gene: TRBJ2-7
V gene: TRBV7-9

CDR3 DNA: TGTGCCAGCAGCCCCTCGACAGGGGGAAATCAGCCCCAGCATTTT
CDR3 protein: CASSPSTGGNQPQHF
D gene: TRBD1
clone size: few
J gene: TRBJ1-5
V gene: TRBV3-1

CDR3 DNA: TGTGCCATCAGTCCTAGCGGGACGGACAATGAGCAGTTCTTC
CDR3 protein: CAISPSGTDNEQFF
D gene: TRBD2
clone size: many
J gene: TRBJ2-1
V gene: TRBV10-3

CDR3 DNA: TGCAGTGCTGTTGGGATACCCTCCTACAATGAGCAGTTCTTC
CDR3 protein: CSAVGIPSYNEQFF
D gene: NA
clone size: NA
J gene: TRBJ2-1
V gene: TRBV20-1

CDR3 DNA: TGTGCCAGCAGCCCGGGCGGGGGGCCCTCTTCGAACACTGAAGCTTTCTTT
CDR3 protein: CASSPGGGPSSNTEAFF
D gene: NA
clone size: many
J gene: TRBJ1-1
V gene: TRBV14

CDR3 DNA: TGTGCCAGCAGCCCTGACTCGCGGAGCACCGGGGAGCTGTTTTTT
CDR3 protein: CASSPDSRSTGELFF
D gene: NA
clone size: NA
J gene: TRBJ2-2
V gene: TRBV3-1

CDR3 DNA: TGCAGTGCTAGAGAGGTAAAGCAATCTGAAGCTTTCTTT
CDR3 protein: CSAREVKQSEAFF
D gene: NA
clone size: few
J gene: TRBJ1-1
V gene: TRBV20-1

CDR3 DNA: TGTGCCAGTAGTATATTCACCGGACAGGGGGCAGGAAGTGAGCAGTTCTTC
CDR3 protein: CASSIFTGQGAGSEQFF
D gene: TRBD1
clone size: NA
J gene: TRBJ2-1
V gene: TRBV19

CDR3 DNA: TGTGCCAGCAGCTCAGACAGGACCACTGAAGCTTTCTTT
CDR3 protein: CASSSDRTTEAFF
D gene: NA
clone size: many
J gene: TRBJ1-1
V gene: TRBV5-6

CDR3 DNA: TGTGCCAGCAGCTTAGCGGGACAGGGCTTCAATGAGCAGTTCTTC
CDR3 protein: CASSLAGQGFNEQFF
D gene: TRBD1
clone size: many
J gene: TRBJ2-1
V gene: TRBV7-9

CDR3 DNA: TGCAGTGCTTCCAGGCCCAACCAAGAGACCCAGTACTTC
CDR3 protein: CSASRPNQETQYF
D gene: NA
clone size: few
J gene: TRBJ2-5
V gene: TRBV20-1

CDR3 DNA: TGTGCCAGCAGTCTTTGGCAGCAGCTACGCGAGCAGTACTTC
CDR3 protein: CASSLWQQLREQYF
D gene: NA
clone size: NA
J gene: TRBJ2-7
V gene: TRBV2

CDR3 DNA: TGCAGTGCTAGTTCTATGGGTCAGAACACTGAAGCTTTCTTT
CDR3 protein: CSASSMGQNTEAFF
D gene: NA
clone size: NA
J gene: TRBJ1-1
V gene: TRBV20-1

CDR3 DNA: TGTACCTTCAGTTTTGGTCCGTCGTACGGGACTAGAGATACCGGGGAGCTGTTTTTT
CDR3 protein: CTFSFGPSYGTRDTGELFF
D gene: TRBD2
clone size: few
J gene: TRBJ2-2
V gene: TRBV2

CDR3 DNA: TGCAGCGTTGAAGCCCCGGGACAACCGCGTGGTGAGCAGTTCTTC
CDR3 protein: CSVEAPGQPRGEQFF
D gene: NA
clone size: NA
J gene: TRBJ2-1
V gene: TRBV29-1

CDR3 DNA: TGCAGTGCTATCCCGACTAGCGGGATGTACGAGCAGTACTTC
CDR3 protein: CSAIPTSGMYEQYF
D gene: TRBD2
clone size: many
J gene: TRBJ2-7
V gene: TRBV20-1

CDR3 DNA: TGCAGTGCTAGACTAGCGGGGTCTAGCTCCTACAATGAGCAGTTCTTC
CDR3 protein: CSARLAGSSSYNEQFF
D gene: TRBD2
clone size: NA
J gene: TRBJ2-1
V gene: TRBV20-1

CDR3 DNA: TGCAGTGCCCCCCCGGCAGGGCGCCCTGGGGCGGGGGACATCCAGTTCTTC
CDR3 protein: CSAPPAGRPGAGDIQFF
D gene: NA
clone size: many
J gene: TRBJ2-1
V gene: TRBV20-1

CDR3 DNA: TGCAGTGCTGTATACCCAGGGCGGGAGGAAATCCACGAGCAGTACTTC
CDR3 protein: CSAVYPGREEIHEQYF
D gene: TRBD2
clone size: NA
J gene: TRBJ2-7
V gene: TRBV20-1

CDR3 DNA: TGTGCCACCGGGTCGGGGACTAGCGGAAGATACAATGAGCAGTTCTTC
CDR3 protein: CATGSGTSGRYNEQFF
D gene: TRBD2
clone size: many
J gene: TRBJ2-1
V gene: TRBV24-1

CDR3 DNA: TGTGCCAGCAGCTTGGTGCTGAGGGGTTCACCCCTCCACTTT
CDR3 protein: CASSLVLRGSPLHF
D gene: NA
clone size: few
J gene: TRBJ1-6
V gene: TRBV5-5

CDR3 DNA: TGTGCCAGCAGCGTATCCCCACCTCATGAGCAGTTCTTC
CDR3 protein: CASSVSPPHEQFF
D gene: NA
clone size: NA
J gene: TRBJ2-1
V gene: TRBV9

CDR3 DNA: TGTGCCAGTAGCTTGGGTTTAGGATACTACAATGAGCAGTTCTTC
CDR3 protein: CASSLGLGYYNEQFF
D gene: NA
clone size: many
J gene: TRBJ2-1
V gene: TRBV27